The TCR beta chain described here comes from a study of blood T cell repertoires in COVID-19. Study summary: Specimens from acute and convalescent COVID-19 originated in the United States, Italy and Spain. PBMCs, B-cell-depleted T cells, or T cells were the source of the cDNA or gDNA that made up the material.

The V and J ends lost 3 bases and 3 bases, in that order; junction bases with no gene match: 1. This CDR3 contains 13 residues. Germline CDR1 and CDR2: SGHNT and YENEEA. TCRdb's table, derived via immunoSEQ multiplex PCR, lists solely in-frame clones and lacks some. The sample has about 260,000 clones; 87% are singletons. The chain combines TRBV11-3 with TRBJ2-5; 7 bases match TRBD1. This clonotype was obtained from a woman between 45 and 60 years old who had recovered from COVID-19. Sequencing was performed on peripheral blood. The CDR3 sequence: CASSFDREETQYF. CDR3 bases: TGTGCCAGCAGCTTCGACAGGGAAGAGACCCAGTACTTC.